This T cell receptor beta chain appears in the sequencing data of a study of T cell responses to AZD1222 COVID-19 vaccine. Study outcomes and limitations: Most donors were white British, females outnumbered males, and clonal diversity was possibly underestimated.

Notes on this clone: Antigen specificity is unknown.

Second doses at about 4 or about 12 weeks were pooled. V was clipped by 5 bases and J by 3 bases, with 17 bases between them. CDR1 and CDR2 (germline): MDHEN, SYDVKM. This CDR3 is 16 amino acids long. TCRdb's table, derived via immunoSEQ multiplex PCR, lists solely in-frame clones and lacks some. The data show roughly 120,000 clones, around 83% seen once. V gene TRBV28 combines with J gene TRBJ1-3; perhaps TRBD1 as D (5 bases). Material: peripheral blood, obtained 28 days after the second AZD1222 dose. The TCR originated in an adult who received the AZD1222 COVID-19 vaccine. The CDR3 sequence: CASSPIDRAVGNTIYF. The CDR3 DNA reads TGTGCCAGCAGTCCGATAGACAGAGCCGTTGGAAACACCATATATTTT.